The source of this T cell receptor (beta chain) is a study of CD8+CD57+ T cells in acquired aplastic anemia. Study details: DNA recovered from sorted CD4+ and CD8+ cells had a mean of about 3 ug.

Sequenced patients had shown CD8+CD57+ cell expansion by flow cytometry. This clonotype was seen ten or more times. The use of genomic DNA as template underpinned the TCR beta VDJ and CDR3 profiling. TCRdb redid the calling of the reads with MiXCR, one entry per CDR3 protein. The table includes around 200,000 distinct CDR3 sequences, about half detected once. The CDR3 is 14 amino acids. Germline V lookup: CDR1 LGHDT, CDR2 YNNKEL (reference sequence). The V and J ends lost 4 bases and 4 bases respectively, with 13 bases between them. This receptor was obtained from a human donor with aplastic anemia. The source material was sorted CD4+, CD8+, or CD8+CD57+ T cells (not recorded which) from PBMCs. The V gene is TRBV3-1, the J gene TRBJ2-5; D could derive from TRBD1 or TRBD2 (5 bases each). CDR3 residues: CASSLRGGGETQYF. The DNA for the CDR3 is TGTGCCAGCAGCCTTCGGGGCGGAGGAGAGACCCAGTACTTC.